The present T cell receptor (beta chain) was sequenced within a study of blood T cells in healthy people across ages. On this clonotype: Antigen: not known.

The CDR3 is 14 residues long. Trimming cost V 6 bases and J 7 bases, with 16 bases left between them. From germline, CDR1 is SGHTA and CDR2 FQGNSA. General study results and limits: Older age coincided with a roughly linear decline in TCR beta diversity per million T cells. The long-lived group displayed more naive CD4+ cells, plus higher diversity, than the aged donors did.

Peripheral blood samples of 7.5 to 10 milliliters were drawn from each donor. At least 6 micrograms of total RNA were extracted per sample. Next came a second PCR, run for roughly 7 to 12 cycles, which used a sample-barcoded 5' primer along with a J-beta primer mix. TCRdb independently ran MiXCR on the 5' RACE reads; one entry per CDR3 protein. The sample shows over 950,000 distinct CDR3 sequences, 30% to 40% of them seen only once. The receptor's source is a man in his late teens or twenties in good health. The sample taken for sequencing was blood. The V gene is TRBV7-2, the J gene TRBJ2-1; D possibly corresponds to TRBD2 (5 bases). In DNA, the CDR3 is TGTGCCAGCAGTTCACCGGGATTCCTTAATGAGCAGTTCTTC. Translation gives CASSSPGFLNEQFF.